The clone carrying this TCR beta chain was picked up one time. With 3 bases clipped from V and 8 bases from J, the junction kept 3 bases outside the gene matches. The length of the CDR3 is 14 residues. From germline, CDR1 is SGHRS and CDR2 YFSETQ. Study processing details: It was from reference gene primer amplification that nucleated cell counts were estimated. Some clones are missing from TCRdb's copy, which holds only in-frame ones; the method was immunoSEQ multiplex PCR. The V and J calls and clone size come from that table; D and trimming were worked out from the DNA. The table has some 350,000 clones, around 87% seen once. The entry originates in a study of blood T cell repertoires in COVID-19. On the study more broadly: Sites in the United States, Italy and Spain provided acute and convalescent COVID-19 samples. Nucleic acid was either cDNA or gDNA, and it came from T cells, B-cell-depleted T cells, or PBMCs.

The gene calls are TRBV5-1 and TRBJ2-1, with 12 positions matching TRBD1. This sequence originates from a human donor in a cohort sampled during active COVID-19. Sequenced sample: peripheral blood. CDR3: CASSWGTGGYEQFF. The CDR3 nucleotides are TGCGCCAGCAGCTGGGGGACAGGGGGCTATGAGCAGTTCTTC.